A selection of T cell receptor beta chains follows, all from one sample in a study of human T cells and chemical hapten exposure. TCRdb used MiXCR to reprocess the RACE reads, holding one entry per CDR3 protein. This table holds about 65,000 distinct CDR3 sequences, under 7.5% found once. What was sequenced was whole blood. The receptors were gathered from a female donor in good health. Some clones in this sample may be carry-over from other donors' samples. CDR3s include the opening cysteine and the closing phenylalanine or tryptophan. D genes are given only for firm matches. Part of the rows lack a size; the others show once, few, many or a class for expanded clones.

>TRBD1|TRBJ1-1|TRBV5-1|many
CASSPGTGITEAFF
TGCGCCAGCAGCCCCGGGACAGGTATCACTGAAGCTTTCTTT
>NA|TRBJ1-1|TRBV4-2|few
CASSPTQGTEAFF
TGTGCCAGCAGCCCCACACAGGGTACTGAAGCTTTCTTT
>NA|TRBJ1-4|TRBV7-8|many
CASSLEEQPNEKLFF
TGTGCCAGCAGCTTAGAGGAACAGCCTAATGAAAAACTGTTTTTT
>NA|TRBJ2-1|TRBV6-2/TRBV6-3|many
CASSYSTFSYNEQFF
TGTGCCAGCAGTTACTCGACATTCTCCTACAATGAGCAGTTCTTC
>NA|TRBJ1-5|TRBV3-1|few
CASSQEGRGNQPQHF
TGTGCCAGCAGCCAAGAGGGTAGGGGTAATCAGCCCCAGCATTTT
>NA|TRBJ1-1|TRBV4-2|NA
CASSQARIDEAFF
TGTGCCAGCAGCCAAGCCCGGATAGACGAAGCTTTCTTT
>NA|TRBJ2-1|TRBV5-1|few
CASSTREAEQFF
TGCGCCAGCAGCACGAGGGAGGCTGAGCAGTTCTTC
>NA|TRBJ2-3|TRBV9|many
CASSPVGYTDTQYF
TGTGCCAGCAGCCCAGTCGGCTACACAGATACGCAGTATTTT
>NA|TRBJ2-5|TRBV12-3/TRBV12-4|many
CASRAQGFQETQYF
TGTGCCAGCAGGGCTCAGGGGTTCCAAGAGACCCAGTACTTC
>TRBD1|TRBJ1-2|TRBV2|many
CASKWGQGSGGYTF
TGTGCCAGCAAATGGGGACAGGGATCGGGCGGCTACACCTTC
>NA|TRBJ2-7|TRBV2|many
CASTVAIGNWGSYEQYF
TGTGCCAGCACCGTTGCTATCGGAAATTGGGGTTCCTACGAGCAGTACTTC
>TRBD2|TRBJ2-5|TRBV3-1|NA
CASSPTTSGQETQYF
TGTGCCAGCAGCCCGACGACTAGCGGTCAAGAGACCCAGTACTTC
>NA|TRBJ2-3|TRBV12-3/TRBV12-4|few
CASSSGDSTDTQYF
TGTGCCAGCAGTTCGGGGGACTCCACAGATACGCAGTATTTT
>NA|TRBJ2-3|TRBV5-1|many
CASSLGAVTDTQYF
TGCGCCAGCAGCTTGGGCGCCGTTACAGATACGCAGTATTTT
>NA|TRBJ2-1|TRBV12-3/TRBV12-4|few
CASSRSLAHEQFF
TGTGCCAGCAGCCGGTCACTAGCACATGAGCAGTTCTTC
>TRBD2|TRBJ2-1|TRBV5-6|few
CASSWRTSGAYNEQFF
TGTGCCAGCAGTTGGAGGACTAGCGGAGCCTACAATGAGCAGTTCTTC
>NA|TRBJ1-6|TRBV6-6|few
CASSRPEPTEFYNSPLHF
TGTGCCAGCAGTCGACCCGAACCGACAGAGTTCTATAATTCACCCCTCCACTTT
>NA|TRBJ2-3|TRBV5-1|many
CASSLGDPSGDTQYF
TGCGCCAGCAGCTTGGGGGACCCGTCAGGGGATACGCAGTATTTT
>TRBD1|TRBJ2-7|TRBV30|many
CAWIPGQNYEQYF
TGTGCCTGGATCCCGGGACAGAACTACGAGCAGTACTTC
>NA|TRBJ2-1|TRBV4-1|few
CASSTPSRGSSYNEQFF
TGCGCCAGCAGCACCCCCAGCCGGGGGAGCTCCTACAATGAGCAGTTCTTC
>NA|TRBJ2-3|TRBV7-2|few
CASSLEGGGDTQYF
TGTGCCAGCAGCCTGGAAGGAGGAGGGGATACGCAGTATTTT
>NA|TRBJ2-1|TRBV5-1|many
CASSLGGAGEQFF
TGCGCCAGCAGCTTGGGAGGGGCGGGTGAGCAGTTCTTC
>TRBD2|TRBJ2-3|TRBV6-5|many
CASRLAPSTDTQYF
TGTGCCAGCAGACTAGCGCCTAGCACAGATACGCAGTATTTT